The 26 T cell receptor beta chains reported below all come from one sample, sequenced in a study of blood T cell repertoires in COVID-19 (dated by TCRdb to 2018 to 2020). The library was prepared using the immunoSEQ multiplex PCR assay. Imported from immuneACCESS, the table was reduced by TCRdb to in-frame sequences with V and J called. These copies leave out some clones; in studies compared against another copy, an unresolved V gene accounts for under half, and the cause of the remainder is not known. The sample yields 340,000 or so clones; around 90% were counted once. The ten largest account for 1% of the sample. Sequencing was carried out using peripheral blood. The receptor source for this set is a man aged 50 to 59 with active or convalescent COVID-19.

The rearrangement joins TRBV10-3 to TRBJ2-1, with TRBD2 matching over 14 bases. The junction had 4 bases not matched to a gene; V was cut back by 8 bases and J by 7 bases. Germline CDR1 ENHRY, CDR2 SYGVKD. CDR3 length equals 14 residues. This CDR3 reads CAIGGLAGENEQFF. CDR3 coding DNA: TGTGCCATCGGGGGACTAGCGGGAGAAAATGAGCAGTTCTTC.

The V and J genes are TRBV5-8 and TRBJ2-1; 7 positions agree with TRBD2. Unmatched junction bases numbered 3, after V lost 2 bases and J lost 4 bases. This CDR3 is built from 14 residues. CDR1 and CDR2 from the germline V gene are SGHTS and YDEGEE. The CDR3 region is CASSLAGLYNEQFF. CDR3 DNA sequence: TGTGCCAGCAGCTTAGCGGGACTGTACAATGAGCAGTTCTTC.

The rearrangement joins TRBV15 to TRBJ2-1, with 8 bases that match TRBD2. CDR3 length equals 15 residues. Germline V gene data show CDR1 as LNHNV and CDR2 as YYDKDF (reference sequence). The trim removed 0 bases at V and 11 bases at J, leaving 9 bases unmatched. The CDR3 region has the DNA TGTGCCACCAGCAGAGATCGACTAGCGAAGGGTAAGCAGTTCTTC. Translating it yields CATSRDRLAKGKQFF.

The CDR3 DNA follows: TGTGCCAGTAGTGGACAGGGTTACGAGCAGTACTTC. It is translated as CASSGQGYEQYF. J is TRBJ2-7 and V is TRBV19, with 8 bases matching TRBD1. J gave up 4 bases and V 5 bases, and 1 base lay outside the gene matches. Germline V gene lookup returns CDR1 LNHDA and CDR2 SQIVND (reference sequence). The length of the CDR3 is 12 residues.

V and J are TRBV5-1 and TRBJ1-5; no clear D. Germline V gene sequence: CDR1 SGHRS, CDR2 YFSETQ. This CDR3 spans 15 amino acids. Trimming cost V 0 bases and J 2 bases, with 9 bases left between them. The CDR3 DNA sequence: TGCGCCAGCAGCTTGGGAGGGCTCGGCAATCAGCCCCAGCATTTT. This encodes CASSLGGLGNQPQHF.

This chain links TRBV25-1 with TRBJ1-2, with D perhaps TRBD1 (5 bases). The CDR3 has 13 residues. The V end was cut by 2 bases, the J end by 5 bases, with 9 bases between. The V gene's germline CDR1 is MGHDK and CDR2 SYGVNS. The DNA of the CDR3 is TGTGCCAGCAGTGAAGGGACTGCGTATGGCTACACCTTC. Its translation is CASSEGTAYGYTF.

The rearrangement links TRBV19 to TRBJ1-5; D call uncertain. Trimming took off 6 bases at V and 0 bases at J, with 9 bases between the two ends. From germline, CDR1 is LNHDA and CDR2 SQIVND (reference sequence). The CDR3 sequence is 14 residues long. The CDR3 protein is CASRTDTSNQPQHF. The CDR3 coding sequence is TGTGCCAGTAGAACTGACACTAGCAATCAGCCCCAGCATTTT.

As DNA, the CDR3 is TGTGCCAGCAGTTCCCGCGATATTACCCCTGAAGCTTTCTTT. Protein sequence: CASSSRDITPEAFF. The J gene is TRBJ1-1, the V gene TRBV6-5; D gene uncertain. Germline CDR1 MNHEY, CDR2 SVGAGI. Trimming shortened V by 4 bases and J by 6 bases, and 15 bases separated the two germline ends. The CDR3 covers 14 residues.

This chain uses TRBV28 with TRBJ1-5; tentative D call: TRBD1 (5 bases). CDR1 is MDHEN, CDR2 SYDVKM, per germline. The V end was cut by 3 bases, the J end by 2 bases, with 17 bases between. This CDR3 has 17 residues. The CDR3 sequence: CASSFVRGVGGNQPQHF. In DNA, the CDR3 is TGTGCCAGCAGTTTCGTGCGGGGCGTAGGGGGCAATCAGCCCCAGCATTTT.

The rearrangement uses TRBV27 and TRBJ2-4; 10 nucleotides agree with TRBD1. V lost 3 bases and J lost 0; bases outside the gene matches: 5. From germline, CDR1 is MNHEY and CDR2 SMNVEV (reference sequence). This CDR3 is 17 amino acids long. CDR3: CASSLDRGGLAKNIQYF. Here the CDR3 DNA reads TGTGCCAGCAGTTTGGACAGGGGGGGACTAGCCAAAAACATTCAGTACTTC.

The genes are TRBV19 and TRBJ1-2; perhaps TRBD1 as D (5 bases). The length of the CDR3 is 15 residues. V was pared by 5 bases and J by 0 bases, with 13 bases between. Germline lookup yields CDR1 LNHDA and CDR2 SQIVND (reference sequence). The CDR3 DNA reads TGTGCCAGTAGTCTGATTGGCAGGGCTAACTATGGCTACACCTTC. It encodes CASSLIGRANYGYTF. Together with reference TRBV19 and TRBJ1-2, the CDR3 gives the full variable domain: DGGITQSPKYLFRKEGQNVTLSCEQNLNHDAMYWYRQDPGQGLRLIYYSQIVNDFQKGDIAEGYSVSREKKESFPLTVTSAQKNPTAFYLCASSLIGRANYGYTFGSGTRLTVV.

The chain links TRBV6-4 to TRBJ1-1, with TRBD1 identical over 7 bases. Trimming cost V 6 bases and J 3 bases; bases outside gene matches: 7. Germline lookup yields CDR1 MRHNA and CDR2 SNTAGT. The CDR3 length is 14 residues. CDR3 DNA sequence: TGTGCCAGCAGGGTACAGGGGACGGACACTGAAGCTTTCTTT. Its protein is CASRVQGTDTEAFF.

This clone has a handful of counts. The CDR3 reads CASSFIGGQNTEAFF. Here the CDR3 DNA reads TGCGCCAGCAGCTTTATAGGGGGACAGAACACTGAAGCTTTCTTT. The chain joins TRBV5-1 to TRBJ1-1; tentative D call: TRBD1 (6 bases). The length of the CDR3 is 15 residues. The V end was cut by 2 bases, the J end by 1 base, with 12 bases between. Germline assignment: CDR1 SGHRS and CDR2 YFSETQ.

The chain has TRBV5-1 and TRBJ2-1; TRBD2 aligns across 7 bases. Germline V CDR1 and CDR2: SGHRS, YFSETQ. Losses at the gene ends were 8 bases for V and 8 bases for J; bases not matched to a gene: 16. This CDR3 is 15 amino acids long. CDR3 residues: CASSPGGPLGDEQFF. The CDR3 DNA follows: TGCGCCAGTTCTCCGGGAGGACCTCTCGGGGATGAGCAGTTCTTC.

The chain combines TRBV28 with TRBJ1-1; D gene ambiguous. This CDR3 is built from 14 residues. Per germline, CDR1 MDHEN and CDR2 SYDVKM. V was shortened by 6 bases and J by 3 bases, with 14 bases between the two germline ends. DNA of the CDR3: TGTGCCAGCAGCTTTCTCCAACGGGACACTGAAGCTTTCTTT. Translating gives CASSFLQRDTEAFF.

CDR3 coding DNA: TGTGCCAGCAGTTCCTGGGACAGGGGAAACTATGGCTACACCTTC. This sequence encodes CASSSWDRGNYGYTF. The chain combines TRBV28 with TRBJ1-2; TRBD1 matches 10 bases. The trim removed 4 bases at V and 2 bases at J, leaving 4 bases unmatched. The CDR3 has 15 amino acids. Germline V gene data show CDR1 as MDHEN and CDR2 as SYDVKM.

This chain links TRBV19 with TRBJ2-4; D call uncertain. The V and J ends lost 4 bases and 2 bases respectively, with 12 bases between them. The CDR3 has 15 residues. From germline, CDR1 is LNHDA and CDR2 SQIVND (reference sequence). CDR3 DNA: TGTGCCAGTAGTAAACCGGCTAGTACCAAAAACATTCAGTACTTC. Translated, it gives CASSKPASTKNIQYF.

This chain joins TRBV28 and TRBJ1-5; TRBD1 is a possible D gene (6 bases). This CDR3 comprises 16 residues. V was clipped by 6 bases and J by 4 bases, with 19 bases between them. The germline gives CDR1 MDHEN, CDR2 SYDVKM. CDR3 DNA sequence: TGTGCCAGCAGGTGGCCTGGGGGGGCGGGAAATCAGCCCCAGCATTTT. It specifies CASRWPGGAGNQPQHF.

This clone was detected once. The chain couples TRBV7-6 to TRBJ1-1; 9 bases map to TRBD1. Germline loops: CDR1 SGHVS, CDR2 FNYEAQ. This CDR3 region has 15 residues. J was trimmed by 4 bases and V by 4 bases; bases with no gene match: 7. The CDR3 DNA reads TGTGCCAGCAGCTACCGGACAGGGGAGGGCACTGAAGCTTTCTTT. Protein product: CASSYRTGEGTEAFF.

The rearrangement joins TRBV2 to TRBJ1-1; D uncertain. V lost 6 bases and J lost 1, with 9 bases in between. This CDR3 has 13 amino acids. Germline V lookup: CDR1 SNHLY, CDR2 FYNNEI. CDR3 DNA: TGTGCCAGCAGCGTGCAGGCGAACACTGAAGCTTTCTTT. Translation gives CASSVQANTEAFF.

The rearrangement links TRBV20-1 to TRBJ2-7; no reliable D call. This CDR3 contains 9 residues. V lost 5 bases to trimming and J lost 9 bases, with 8 bases between them. Germline assignment: CDR1 DFQATT and CDR2 SNEGSKA (reference sequence). The CDR3 DNA is TGCAGTGCTGGGCTGATGCAGTACTTC. Encoded protein: CSAGLMQYF.

This clone was recorded only once. The gene calls are TRBV29-1 and TRBJ2-1; weak D call: TRBD2 (5 bases). V lost 6 bases and J 7 bases, leaving 13 bases between the germline ends. Germline V gene data show CDR1 as SQVTM and CDR2 as ANQGSEA. The CDR3 extends over 12 amino acids. The CDR3 coding sequence is TGCAGCGTCGCCTCGGGGTTGAATGAGCAGTTCTTC. This codes for CSVASGLNEQFF.

The gene calls are TRBV10-3 and TRBJ2-7, with D possibly matching TRBD2 (6 bases). V lost 0 bases and J 3 bases, leaving 9 bases between the germline ends. The CDR3 sequence is 14 residues long. Germline assignment: CDR1 ENHRY and CDR2 SYGVKD. The chain's CDR3 is CAISESGLYYEQYF. CDR3 nucleotide sequence: TGTGCCATCAGTGAGTCGGGACTCTACTACGAGCAGTACTTC.

The CDR3 bases are TGTGCCAGCACCTTCCCCCAGGGGAACACCGGGGAGCTGTTTTTT. This encodes CASTFPQGNTGELFF. The chain recombines TRBV2 with TRBJ2-2; TRBD1 might be the D (5 bases). CDR1 is SNHLY and CDR2 is FYNNEI in the germline V gene. Trimming took off 7 bases at V and 1 base at J, with 13 bases between the two ends. This CDR3 is built from 15 residues.

This chain connects TRBV6-5 to TRBJ2-7; unclear D gene. Germline CDR1 MNHEY, CDR2 SVGAGI. V was clipped by 0 bases and J by 2 bases, with 11 bases between them. The CDR3 length is 15 residues. The CDR3 sequence is CASSYSRSTPYEQYF. DNA of the CDR3: TGTGCCAGCAGTTACTCGAGAAGTACTCCCTACGAGCAGTACTTC.

The chain carries TRBV15 and TRBJ2-1, with TRBD1 matching 10 bases. The V gene end was trimmed by 3 bases and the J gene end by 6 bases; junction bases not matched to a gene: 5. Germline CDR1 is LNHNV and CDR2 is YYDKDF (reference sequence). The CDR3 sequence is 15 residues long. The DNA of the CDR3 is TGTGCCACCAGCAGCATACGGACAGGGGGCAATGAGCAGTTCTTC. It codes for CATSSIRTGGNEQFF.